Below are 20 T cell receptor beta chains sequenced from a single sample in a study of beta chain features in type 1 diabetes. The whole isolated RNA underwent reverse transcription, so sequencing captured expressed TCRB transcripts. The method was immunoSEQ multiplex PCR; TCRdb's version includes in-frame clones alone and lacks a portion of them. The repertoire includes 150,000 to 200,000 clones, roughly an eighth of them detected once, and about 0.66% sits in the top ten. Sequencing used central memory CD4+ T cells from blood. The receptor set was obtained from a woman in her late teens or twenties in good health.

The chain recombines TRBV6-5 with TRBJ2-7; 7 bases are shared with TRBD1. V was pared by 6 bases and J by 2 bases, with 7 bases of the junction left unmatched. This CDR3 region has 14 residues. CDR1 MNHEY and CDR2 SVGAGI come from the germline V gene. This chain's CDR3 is CASRNRQGPYEQYF. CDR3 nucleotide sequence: TGTGCCAGCAGAAACCGACAGGGACCCTACGAGCAGTACTTC.

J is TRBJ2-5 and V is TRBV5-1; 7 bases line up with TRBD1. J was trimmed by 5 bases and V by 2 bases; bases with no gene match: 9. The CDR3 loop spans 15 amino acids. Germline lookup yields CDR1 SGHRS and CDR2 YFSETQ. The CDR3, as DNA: TGCGCCAGCAGCTTAGACACAGGGGAATGGGAGACCCAGTACTTC. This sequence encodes CASSLDTGEWETQYF.

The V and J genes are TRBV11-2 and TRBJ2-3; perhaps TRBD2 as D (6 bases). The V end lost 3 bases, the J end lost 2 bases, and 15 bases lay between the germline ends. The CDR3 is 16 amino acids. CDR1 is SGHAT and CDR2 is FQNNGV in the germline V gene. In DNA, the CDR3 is TGTGCCAGCAGCTTGGAGGGGCGCATAAACACAGATACGCAGTATTTT. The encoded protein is CASSLEGRINTDTQYF.

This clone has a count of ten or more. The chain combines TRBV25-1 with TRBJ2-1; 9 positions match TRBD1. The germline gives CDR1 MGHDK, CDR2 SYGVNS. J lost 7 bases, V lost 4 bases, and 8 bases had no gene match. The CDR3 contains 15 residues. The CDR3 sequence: CASSGPGQGRNEQFF. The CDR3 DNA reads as TGTGCCAGCAGTGGGCCGGGACAGGGTAGGAATGAGCAGTTCTTC.

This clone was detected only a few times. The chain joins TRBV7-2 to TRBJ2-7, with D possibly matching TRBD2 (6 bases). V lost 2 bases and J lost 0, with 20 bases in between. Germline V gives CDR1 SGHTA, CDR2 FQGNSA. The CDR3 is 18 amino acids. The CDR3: CASSLIGGLLRSSYEQYF. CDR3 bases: TGTGCCAGCAGCTTAATCGGGGGTCTCCTGCGGAGCTCCTACGAGCAGTACTTC.

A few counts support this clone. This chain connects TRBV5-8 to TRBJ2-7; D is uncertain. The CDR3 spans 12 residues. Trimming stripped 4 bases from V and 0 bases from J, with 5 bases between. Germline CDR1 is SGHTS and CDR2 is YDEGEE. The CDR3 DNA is TGTGCCAGCAGCCAGGACTCCTACGAGCAGTACTTC. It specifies CASSQDSYEQYF.

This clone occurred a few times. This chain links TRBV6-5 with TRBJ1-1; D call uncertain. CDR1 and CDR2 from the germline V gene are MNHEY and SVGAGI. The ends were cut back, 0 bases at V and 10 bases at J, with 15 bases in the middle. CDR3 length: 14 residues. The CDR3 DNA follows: TGTGCCAGCAGTTACTCGAATTCGGCAAGAGGAGCTTTCTTT. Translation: CASSYSNSARGAFF.

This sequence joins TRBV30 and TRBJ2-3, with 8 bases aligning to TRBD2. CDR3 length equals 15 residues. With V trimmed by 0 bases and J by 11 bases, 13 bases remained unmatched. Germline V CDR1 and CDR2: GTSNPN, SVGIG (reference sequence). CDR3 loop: CAWSVGASGPHGQYF. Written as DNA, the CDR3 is TGTGCCTGGAGTGTAGGGGCTAGCGGGCCGCACGGGCAGTATTTT.

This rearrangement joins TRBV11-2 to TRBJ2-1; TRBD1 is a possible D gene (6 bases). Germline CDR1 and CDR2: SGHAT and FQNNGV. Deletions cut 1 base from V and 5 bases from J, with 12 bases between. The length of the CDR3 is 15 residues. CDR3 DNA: TGTGCCAGCAGCTTAGTTCAGGGGATCGACAATGAGCAGTTCTTC. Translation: CASSLVQGIDNEQFF.

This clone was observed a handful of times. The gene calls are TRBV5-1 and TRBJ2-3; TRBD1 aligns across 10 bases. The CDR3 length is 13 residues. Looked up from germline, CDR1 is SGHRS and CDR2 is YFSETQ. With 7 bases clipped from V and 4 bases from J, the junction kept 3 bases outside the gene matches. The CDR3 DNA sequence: TGCGCCAGCTCGACAGGGGGCGCAGATACGCAGTATTTT. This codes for CASSTGGADTQYF.

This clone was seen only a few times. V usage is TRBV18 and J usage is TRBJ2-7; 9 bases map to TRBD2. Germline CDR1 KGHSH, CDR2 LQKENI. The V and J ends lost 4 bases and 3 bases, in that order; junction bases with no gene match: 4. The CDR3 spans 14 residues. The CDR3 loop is CASSLGLASYEQYF. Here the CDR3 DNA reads TGTGCCAGCTCACTAGGACTAGCGAGCTACGAGCAGTACTTC. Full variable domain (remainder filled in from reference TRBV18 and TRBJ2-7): NAGVMQNPRHLVRRRGQEARLRCSPMKGHSHVYWYRQLPEEGLKFMVYLQKENIIDESGMPKERFSAEFPKEGPSILRIQQVVRGDSAAYFCASSLGLASYEQYFGPGTRLTVT.

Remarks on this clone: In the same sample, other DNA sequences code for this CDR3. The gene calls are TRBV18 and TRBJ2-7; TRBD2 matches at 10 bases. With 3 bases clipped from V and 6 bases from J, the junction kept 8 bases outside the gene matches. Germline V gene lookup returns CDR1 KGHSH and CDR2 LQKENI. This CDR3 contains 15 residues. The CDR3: CASSPEAGGRVEQYF. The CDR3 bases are TGTGCCAGCTCACCCGAAGCGGGAGGGAGGGTCGAGCAGTACTTC.

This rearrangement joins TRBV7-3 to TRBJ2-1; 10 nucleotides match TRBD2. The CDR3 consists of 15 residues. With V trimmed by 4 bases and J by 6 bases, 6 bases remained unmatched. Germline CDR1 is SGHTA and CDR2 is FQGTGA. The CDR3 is CASSSASGSSNEQFF. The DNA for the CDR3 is TGTGCCAGCAGCTCCGCTAGCGGGAGCTCCAATGAGCAGTTCTTC.

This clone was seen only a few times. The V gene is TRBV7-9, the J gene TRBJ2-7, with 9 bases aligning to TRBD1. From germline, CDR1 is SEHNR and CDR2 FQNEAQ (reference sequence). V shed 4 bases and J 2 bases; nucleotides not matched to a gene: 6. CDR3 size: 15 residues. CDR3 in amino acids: CASSSSGTGTYEQYF. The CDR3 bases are TGTGCCAGCAGCTCGTCAGGGACAGGGACCTACGAGCAGTACTTC.

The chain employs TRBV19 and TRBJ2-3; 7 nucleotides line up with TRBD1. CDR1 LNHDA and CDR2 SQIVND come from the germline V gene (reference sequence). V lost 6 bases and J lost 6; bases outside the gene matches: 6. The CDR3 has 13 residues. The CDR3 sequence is CASRSTGWDTQYF. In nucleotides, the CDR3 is TGTGCCAGTAGGTCGACAGGGTGGGATACGCAGTATTTT.

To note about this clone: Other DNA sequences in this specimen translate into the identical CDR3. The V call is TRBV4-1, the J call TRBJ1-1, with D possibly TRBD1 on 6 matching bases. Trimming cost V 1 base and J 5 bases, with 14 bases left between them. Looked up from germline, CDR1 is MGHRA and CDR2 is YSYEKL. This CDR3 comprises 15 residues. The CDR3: CASSQAPGEWTEAFF. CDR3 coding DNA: TGCGCCAGCAGCCAAGCCCCAGGGGAATGGACTGAAGCTTTCTTT.

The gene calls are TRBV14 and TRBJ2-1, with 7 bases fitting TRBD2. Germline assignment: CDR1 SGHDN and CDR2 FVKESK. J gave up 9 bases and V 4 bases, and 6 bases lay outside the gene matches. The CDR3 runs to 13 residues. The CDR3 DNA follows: TGTGCCAGCAGCCGCGGACTAGGTGGTGAGCAGTTCTTC. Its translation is CASSRGLGGEQFF.

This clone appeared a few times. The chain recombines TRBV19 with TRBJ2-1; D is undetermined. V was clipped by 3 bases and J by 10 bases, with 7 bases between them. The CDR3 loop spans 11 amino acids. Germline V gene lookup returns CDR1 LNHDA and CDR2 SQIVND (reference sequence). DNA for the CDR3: TGTGCCAGTAGTATGAGGCAAGAGCAGTTCTTC. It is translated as CASSMRQEQFF.

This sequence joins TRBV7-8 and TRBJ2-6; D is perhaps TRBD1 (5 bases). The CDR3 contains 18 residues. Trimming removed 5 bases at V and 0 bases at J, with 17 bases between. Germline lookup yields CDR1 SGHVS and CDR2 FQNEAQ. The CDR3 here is CASSPMGLSSSGANVLTF. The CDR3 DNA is TGTGCCAGCAGCCCGATGGGGCTTTCAAGCTCTGGGGCCAACGTCCTGACTTTC.

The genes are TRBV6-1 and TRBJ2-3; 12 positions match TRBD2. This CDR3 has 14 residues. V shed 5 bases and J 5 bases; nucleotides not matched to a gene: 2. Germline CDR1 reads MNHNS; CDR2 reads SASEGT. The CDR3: CASSLAGGRDTQYF. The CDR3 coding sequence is TGTGCCAGCAGTCTAGCGGGAGGGCGAGATACGCAGTATTTT.